This TCR beta chain was sequenced in a study of T-cell reconstitution after alpha-beta-depleted transplantation in children. This CDR3 spans 14 amino acids. Losses at the gene ends were 8 bases for V and 8 bases for J; bases not matched to a gene: 9. Unique molecular identifiers were built into the TCRbeta library. TCRdb independently ran MiXCR on the PCR reads; one entry per CDR3 protein. Of some 340,000 distinct CDR3 sequences in the sample, 10% were seen once. Sequencing was performed on PBMCs from the stem cell graft donor, taken from the stem cell graft. The clonotype comes from a human donor who donated a stem cell graft to a child with acute lymphoblastic leukemia. J is TRBJ1-6 and V is TRBV12-3 or TRBV12-4; 7 bases align to TRBD1. The CDR3 sequence is CASSSQGWDSPLHF. CDR3 nucleotides: TGTGCCAGCTCCTCACAGGGGTGGGATTCACCCCTCCACTTT.